The next 25 T cell receptor beta chains were all read from a single sample in a study of early T cells in non-severe SARS-CoV-2 infection. TCRdb redid the calling of the 5' RACE reads with MiXCR, one entry per CDR3 protein. In the table there are tens of thousands of distinct CDR3 sequences, 10% of which are singletons. Material for sequencing was whole blood. Source of these receptors: an adult who was a healthcare worker with PCR-confirmed SARS-CoV-2 infection or an uninfected control (not recorded which).

This clonotype was seen more than once but under ten times. The V call is TRBV19, the J call TRBJ2-5; D is possibly TRBD2 (6 bases). Germline CDR1 is LNHDA and CDR2 is SQIVND (reference sequence). The CDR3 consists of 15 residues. V lost 4 bases and J 4 bases, leaving 16 bases between the germline ends. The CDR3 spells CASSSLEGVRETQYF. Here the CDR3 DNA reads TGTGCCAGTAGTAGTTTGGAGGGAGTAAGAGAGACCCAGTACTTC. Combining the CDR3 with reference TRBV19 and TRBJ2-5 gives the whole variable domain DGGITQSPKYLFRKEGQNVTLSCEQNLNHDAMYWYRQDPGQGLRLIYYSQIVNDFQKGDIAEGYSVSREKKESFPLTVTSAQKNPTAFYLCASSSLEGVRETQYFGPGTRLLVL.

On this clonotype itself: A read error is possible here, since a much larger clone lies one base away. CDR3 bases: TGTGCCGGCAGCGTAGAATTGCAGGGTCCCCGCACAGATACGCAGTATTTT. Protein: CAGSVELQGPRTDTQYF. The chain combines TRBV9 with TRBJ2-3, with a possible D match to TRBD1 (5 bases). Germline-derived CDR1 and CDR2 are SGDLS and YYNGEE. The CDR3 runs 17 residues.

This clonotype was observed a handful of times. The chain links TRBV4-2 to TRBJ1-6; D possibly corresponds to TRBD1 (6 bases). V lost 1 base and J lost 8, with 9 bases in between. The CDR3 runs to 14 residues. Per germline, CDR1 LGHNA and CDR2 YNFKEQ. Here the CDR3 reads CASSQGAGDSPLHF. CDR3 nucleotides: TGTGCCAGCAGCCAAGGGGCAGGGGATTCACCCCTCCACTTT.

In this sample, this clonotype turned up many times. The V gene is TRBV29-1, the J gene TRBJ2-1; TRBD1 aligns across 7 bases. This CDR3 spans 13 amino acids. The ends lost 7 bases at V and 4 bases at J; junction bases unmatched: 7. CDR1 and CDR2 from the germline V gene are SQVTM and ANQGSEA. The CDR3 loop is CSGVGTDYNEQFF. The CDR3 DNA reads as TGCAGCGGGGTGGGGACAGATTACAATGAGCAGTTCTTC.

This clonotype was picked up many times. The chain joins TRBV6-5 to TRBJ2-3; 11 bases fit TRBD2. In germline, CDR1 is MNHEY, CDR2 SVGAGI. The CDR3 runs 17 residues. J was trimmed by 0 bases and V by 6 bases; bases with no gene match: 8. Written as DNA, the CDR3 is TGTGCCAGCAGCCGGGGGCTAGCGGGAGGAAGCACAGATACGCAGTATTTT. This sequence encodes CASSRGLAGGSTDTQYF.

This clonotype was counted a few times. The chain carries TRBV7-9 and TRBJ2-3, with D possibly matching TRBD1 (6 bases). The germline V gene has CDR1 SEHNR and CDR2 FQNEAQ (reference sequence). Trimming took 4 bases from V and 5 from J, leaving 25 bases between them. There are 18 residues in the CDR3. CDR3 coding DNA: TGTGCCAGCAGCTCTCCTGCGGGTCGACAGGACGGTGGAGATACGCAGTATTTT. It codes for CASSSPAGRQDGGDTQYF.

This clonotype was seen only a few times. This chain links TRBV30 with TRBJ1-1, with D hard to call. The CDR3 loop spans 11 amino acids. Germline V lookup: CDR1 GTSNPN, CDR2 SVGIG (reference sequence). V dropped 5 bases and J dropped 2 bases, with 6 bases sitting between them. CDR3 sequence (DNA): TGTGCCTGGGGCTTTAACACTGAAGCTTTCTTT. Translating it yields CAWGFNTEAFF.

In its sample, this clonotype was seen many times. The rearrangement uses TRBV27 and TRBJ2-3, with D maybe TRBD2 (5 bases). V gave up 5 bases and J gave up 4 bases, with 13 bases separating them. The germline V gene has CDR1 MNHEY and CDR2 SMNVEV (reference sequence). This CDR3 contains 14 residues. The CDR3 protein is CASSGVVGADTQYF. The DNA of the CDR3 is TGTGCCAGCAGTGGGGTAGTCGGGGCAGATACGCAGTATTTT.

This chain uses TRBV5-1 with TRBJ2-1, with TRBD1 matching over 7 bases. This CDR3 contains 15 residues. CDR1 SGHRS and CDR2 YFSETQ come from the germline V gene. V lost 0 bases to trimming and J lost 4 bases; unmatched junction nucleotides: 4. CDR3 loop: CASSLEGQEYNEQFF. The DNA of the CDR3 is TGCGCCAGCAGCTTGGAAGGACAGGAGTACAATGAGCAGTTCTTC.

This clonotype was seen repeatedly, ten times or more. This chain uses TRBV5-1 with TRBJ2-3, with 10 positions matching TRBD1. Germline loops: CDR1 SGHRS, CDR2 YFSETQ. The length of the CDR3 is 15 residues. With 2 bases clipped from V and 4 bases from J, the junction kept 4 bases outside the gene matches. CDR3 bases: TGCGCCAGCAGCTTAAGGACAGGGGGTTCAGATACGCAGTATTTT. It specifies CASSLRTGGSDTQYF.

There are many counts of this clonotype. The chain uses TRBV11-2 and TRBJ2-1, with TRBD1 matching over 7 bases. J was trimmed by 5 bases and V by 1 base; bases with no gene match: 5. In germline, CDR1 is SGHAT, CDR2 FQNNGV. This CDR3 has 15 amino acids. CDR3 residues: CASSLGYTGDNEQFF. The CDR3 nucleotides are TGTGCCAGCAGCTTAGGATACACAGGGGACAATGAGCAGTTCTTC. Drawing the rest from reference TRBV11-2 and TRBJ2-1, the complete variable domain is EAGVAQSPRYKIIEKRQSVAFWCNPISGHATLYWYQQILGQGPKLLIQFQNNGVVDDSQLPKDRFSAERLKGVDSTLKIQPAKLEDSAVYLCASSLGYTGDNEQFFGPGTRLTVL.

This clonotype was observed at least ten times. The rearrangement joins TRBV30 to TRBJ1-2, with D perhaps TRBD1 (5 bases). V lost 0 bases and J lost 6, with 8 bases in between. Germline assignment: CDR1 GTSNPN and CDR2 SVGIG (reference sequence). The CDR3 has 12 amino acids. CDR3 DNA sequence: TGTGCCTGGAGTGTCAGGGAAGATGGCTACACCTTC. As protein: CAWSVREDGYTF.

This clonotype has a count of ten or more. This CDR3 is CASSIQSSYNEQFF. In DNA, the CDR3 is TGTGCCAGTAGTATTCAGAGCTCCTACAATGAGCAGTTCTTC. V and J are TRBV19 and TRBJ2-1; D is undetermined. The germline V gene has CDR1 LNHDA and CDR2 SQIVND (reference sequence). Trimming took 3 bases from V and 0 from J, leaving 6 bases between them. The length of the CDR3 is 14 residues.

The table lists this clonotype with many counts. The genes are TRBV7-9 and TRBJ2-1; TRBD2 aligns across 10 bases. The germline V gene encodes CDR1 SEHNR and CDR2 FQNEAQ (reference sequence). V was clipped by 3 bases and J by 7 bases; unmatched bases: 9. This CDR3 contains 16 residues. CDR3 in DNA: TGTGCCAGCAGCTTGTCCCTAGCGGGAGTTGCAAATGAGCAGTTCTTC. Translation: CASSLSLAGVANEQFF. The variable domain in full, with the rest retrieved from reference TRBV7-9 and TRBJ2-1, is DTGVSQNPRHKITKRGQNVTFRCDPISEHNRLYWYRQTLGQGPEFLTYFQNEAQLEKSRLLSDRFSAERPKGSFSTLEIQRTEQGDSAMYLCASSLSLAGVANEQFFGPGTRLTVL.

This clonotype was recorded at least ten times. V is TRBV14 and J is TRBJ2-7, with 12 bases fitting TRBD1. V lost 1 base to trimming and J lost 6 bases; unmatched junction nucleotides: 10. This CDR3 has 17 residues. Germline V gene lookup returns CDR1 SGHDN and CDR2 FVKESK. The CDR3 loop is CASSQGWGQGARSEQYF. CDR3 nucleotide sequence: TGTGCCAGCAGCCAAGGCTGGGGACAGGGGGCGCGGAGCGAGCAGTACTTC.

This clonotype came up many times. The genes are TRBV27 and TRBJ1-5, with a possible D match to TRBD1 (6 bases). The ends were cut back, 4 bases at V and 7 bases at J, with 20 bases in the middle. Germline assignment: CDR1 MNHEY and CDR2 SMNVEV (reference sequence). This CDR3 comprises 16 residues. The CDR3 coding sequence is TGTGCCAGCAGTTCCCGGGGGGGAGCGGGGGCCCAGCCCCAGCATTTT. Amino acids: CASSSRGGAGAQPQHF.

This clonotype was seen many times. J is TRBJ2-1 and V is TRBV20-1, with 13 bases aligning to TRBD2. The junction had 5 bases not matched to a gene; V was cut back by 3 bases and J by 6 bases. The CDR3 length is 15 residues. Germline V gene lookup returns CDR1 DFQATT and CDR2 SNEGSKA (reference sequence). The CDR3 sequence is CSASPTSGRANEQFF. DNA of the CDR3: TGCAGTGCTAGTCCCACTAGCGGGAGGGCCAATGAGCAGTTCTTC.

In its sample, this clonotype was seen many times. The gene calls are TRBV18 and TRBJ1-1, with no clear D. The germline gives CDR1 KGHSH, CDR2 LQKENI. The germline V and J ends were trimmed by 0 bases and 1 base, with 9 bases remaining between them. This CDR3 has 15 amino acids. CDR3 bases: TGTGCCAGCTCACCACCTAGGACGGGGAACACTGAAGCTTTCTTT. Translating gives CASSPPRTGNTEAFF.

V gene TRBV3-1 combines with J gene TRBJ2-5; D unclear. Germline CDR1 and CDR2: LGHDT and YNNKEL (reference sequence). The CDR3 is 13 residues long. V was trimmed by 1 base and J by 5 bases, leaving 8 bases between them. The CDR3 here is CASSQVDGETQYF. For the CDR3, the DNA is TGTGCCAGCAGCCAAGTGGACGGGGAGACCCAGTACTTC.

The chain recombines TRBV19 with TRBJ2-3; 7 bases map to TRBD1. The CDR3 is 14 amino acids. Germline V gene lookup returns CDR1 LNHDA and CDR2 SQIVND (reference sequence). The J segment lost 5 bases and the V segment lost 5 bases, leaving 7 bases of the junction unmatched. The CDR3 bases are TGTGCCAGTAGTCCTGGGACAGCAAAAGATACGCAGTATTTT. This sequence encodes CASSPGTAKDTQYF.

This chain joins TRBV20-1 and TRBJ1-6; D is unresolved. This CDR3 contains 12 residues. Germline assignment: CDR1 DFQATT and CDR2 SNEGSKA (reference sequence). The germline V and J ends were trimmed by 5 bases and 10 bases, with 12 bases remaining between them. The CDR3 DNA follows: TGCAGTGCTCGACGAGGAGAGTCACCCCTCCACTTT. It codes for CSARRGESPLHF.

This clonotype is deemed medium-sized. The chain couples TRBV27 to TRBJ2-3; D unresolved. V was pared by 2 bases and J by 2 bases, with 11 bases between. The CDR3 is 15 amino acids. The germline V gene encodes CDR1 MNHEY and CDR2 SMNVEV (reference sequence). The CDR3 loop reads CASSLTGPATDTQYF. The CDR3 nucleotides are TGTGCCAGCAGTTTAACTGGACCGGCCACAGATACGCAGTATTTT.

In this sample, this clonotype turned up many times. The V gene is TRBV19, the J gene TRBJ2-2; the D is unclear. The CDR3 has 14 residues. The V gene's germline CDR1 is LNHDA and CDR2 SQIVND (reference sequence). Between the trimmed V and J ends, which lost 3 bases and 1 base, there was a span of 6 bases. CDR3 sequence (DNA): TGTGCCAGTAGTATCCACTTGAACACCGGGGAGCTGTTTTTT. This sequence encodes CASSIHLNTGELFF.

This clonotype appeared many times. DNA for the CDR3: TGTGCCAGCAGCTCAGGGACAGGGGGCTTAGGCTACACCTTC. It encodes CASSSGTGGLGYTF. The chain joins TRBV7-2 to TRBJ1-2, with TRBD1 identical over 12 bases. The V gene end was trimmed by 4 bases and the J gene end by 8 bases; junction bases not matched to a gene: 5. Per the germline V gene, CDR1 is SGHTA and CDR2 is FQGNSA. The CDR3 totals 14 residues. Looking up the rest from reference TRBV7-2 and TRBJ1-2 gives the full variable domain: GAGVSQSPSNKVTEKGKDVELRCDPISGHTALYWYRQSLGQGLEFLIYFQGNSAPDKSGLPSDRFSAERTGGSVSTLTIQRTQQEDSAVYLCASSSGTGGLGYTFGSGTRLTVV.

This clonotype was seen many times. This rearrangement joins TRBV4-1 to TRBJ2-7; no clear D gene. With 0 bases removed from V and 3 bases from J, the gap between germline ends came to 15 bases. Germline CDR1 and CDR2: MGHRA and YSYEKL. The CDR3 covers 16 residues. In DNA, the CDR3 is TGCGCCAGCAGCCAAGATCGTGGTTATCGGAGCTACGAGCAGTACTTC. It is translated as CASSQDRGYRSYEQYF.